Below, 2 T cell receptor beta chains from the same sample are listed, as sequenced in a study of T cells after yellow fever vaccination. MiXCR was run by TCRdb on the 5' RACE reads, yielding one entry per CDR3 protein. The sample includes tens of thousands of distinct CDR3 sequences, approximately 7.5% seen only once; the top ten take 41%. Sequencing used CD8+ T cells sorted from PBMCs, obtained on the day of the yellow fever booster vaccination. The origin of the receptors is a man aged 25-45 years who received the YFV17D yellow fever vaccine.

The sample holds many counts of this clonotype. This chain connects TRBV7-8 to TRBJ2-7, with 8 bases that match TRBD2. The CDR3 runs 16 residues. The V gene end was trimmed by 5 bases and the J gene end by 4 bases; junction bases not matched to a gene: 13. Per the germline V gene, CDR1 is SGHVS and CDR2 is FQNEAQ. The CDR3 here is CASSRREGVDDYEQYF. In DNA form, the CDR3 reads TGTGCCAGCAGCCGACGGGAGGGGGTGGACGATTACGAGCAGTACTTC. The full variable domain, in which reference TRBV7-8 and TRBJ2-7 provide the parts outside the CDR3, is GAGVSQSPRYKVAKRGQDVALRCDPISGHVSLFWYQQALGQGPEFLTYFQNEAQLDKSGLPSDRFFAERPEGSVSTLKIQRTQQEDSAVYLCASSRREGVDDYEQYFGPGTRLTVT.

In its sample, this clonotype was seen a few times. The chain joins TRBV6-1 to TRBJ2-7; TRBD2 matches at 10 bases. This CDR3 spans 15 amino acids. Per the germline V gene, CDR1 is MNHNS and CDR2 is SASEGT. V gave up 6 bases and J gave up 2 bases; unmatched junction bases: 7. CDR3 in DNA: TGTGCCAGCAGGGATAGCGGGAGGCCCGCCTACGAGCAGTACTTC. This codes for CASRDSGRPAYEQYF.